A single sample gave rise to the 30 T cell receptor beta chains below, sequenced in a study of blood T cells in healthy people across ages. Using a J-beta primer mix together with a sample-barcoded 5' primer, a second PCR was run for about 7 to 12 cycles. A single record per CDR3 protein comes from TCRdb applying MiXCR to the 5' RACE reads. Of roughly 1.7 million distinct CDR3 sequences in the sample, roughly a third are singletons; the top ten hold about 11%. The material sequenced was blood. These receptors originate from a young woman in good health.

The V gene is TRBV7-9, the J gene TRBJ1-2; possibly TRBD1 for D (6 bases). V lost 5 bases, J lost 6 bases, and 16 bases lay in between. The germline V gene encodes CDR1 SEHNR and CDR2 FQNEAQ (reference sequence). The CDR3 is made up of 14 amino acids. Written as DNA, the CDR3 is TGTGCCAGCAGCCCGGCGGGACAAGTTGATGGCTACACCTTC. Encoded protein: CASSPAGQVDGYTF.

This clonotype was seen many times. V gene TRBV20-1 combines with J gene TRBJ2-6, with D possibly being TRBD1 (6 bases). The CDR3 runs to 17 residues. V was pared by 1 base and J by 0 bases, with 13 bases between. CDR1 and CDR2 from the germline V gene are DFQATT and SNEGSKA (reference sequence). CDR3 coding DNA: TGCAGTGCTAGAGTGGGGGACACGTTCTCTGGGGCCAACGTCCTGACTTTC. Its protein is CSARVGDTFSGANVLTF.

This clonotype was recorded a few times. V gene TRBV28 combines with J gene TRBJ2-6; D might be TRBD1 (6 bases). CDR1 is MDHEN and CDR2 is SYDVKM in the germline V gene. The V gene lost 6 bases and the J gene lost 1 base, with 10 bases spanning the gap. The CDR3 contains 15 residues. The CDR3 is CASSYRVSGANVLTF. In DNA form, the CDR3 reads TGTGCCAGCAGCTACAGGGTGTCTGGGGCCAACGTCCTGACTTTC.

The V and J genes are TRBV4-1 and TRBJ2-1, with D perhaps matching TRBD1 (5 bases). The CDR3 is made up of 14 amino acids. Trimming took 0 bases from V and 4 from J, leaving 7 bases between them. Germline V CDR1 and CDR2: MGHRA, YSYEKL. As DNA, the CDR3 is TGCGCCAGCAGCCAAGACGACAGATACAATGAGCAGTTCTTC. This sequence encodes CASSQDDRYNEQFF.

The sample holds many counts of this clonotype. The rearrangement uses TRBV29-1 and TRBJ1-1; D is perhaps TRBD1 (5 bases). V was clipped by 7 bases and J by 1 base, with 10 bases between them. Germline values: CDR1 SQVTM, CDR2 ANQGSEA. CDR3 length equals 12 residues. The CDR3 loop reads CSGYGANTEAFF. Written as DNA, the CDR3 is TGCAGCGGTTATGGGGCGAACACTGAAGCTTTCTTT.

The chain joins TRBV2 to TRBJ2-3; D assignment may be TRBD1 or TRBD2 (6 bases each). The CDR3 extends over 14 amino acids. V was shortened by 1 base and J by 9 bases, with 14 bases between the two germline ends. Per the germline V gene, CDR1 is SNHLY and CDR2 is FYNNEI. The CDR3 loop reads CASSEELAGQTQYF. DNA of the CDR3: TGTGCCAGCAGTGAAGAGCTTGCGGGACAAACGCAGTATTTT.

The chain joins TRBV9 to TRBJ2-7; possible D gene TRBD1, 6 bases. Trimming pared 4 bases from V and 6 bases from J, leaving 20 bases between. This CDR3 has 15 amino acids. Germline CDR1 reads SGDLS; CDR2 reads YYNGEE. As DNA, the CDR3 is TGTGCCAGCAGCCTTGAGGCGGACAGCTCCAGCGAGCAGTACTTC. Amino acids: CASSLEADSSSEQYF.

CDR3 amino acids: CASSRGQGARTEAFF. The CDR3 DNA sequence: TGTGCCAGCAGTCGAGGGCAGGGGGCGCGGACTGAAGCTTTCTTT. The V call is TRBV27, the J call TRBJ1-1; 8 bases are a match to TRBD1. J was trimmed by 5 bases and V by 5 bases; bases with no gene match: 10. CDR3 length equals 15 residues. Germline CDR1 is MNHEY and CDR2 is SMNVEV (reference sequence).

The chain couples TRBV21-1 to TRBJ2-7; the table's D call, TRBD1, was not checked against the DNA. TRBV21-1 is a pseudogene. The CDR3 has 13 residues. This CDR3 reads CASTSGGFWEQYF. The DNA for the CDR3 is TGTGCCAGCACTTCGGGGGGATTTTGGGAGCAGTACTTC.

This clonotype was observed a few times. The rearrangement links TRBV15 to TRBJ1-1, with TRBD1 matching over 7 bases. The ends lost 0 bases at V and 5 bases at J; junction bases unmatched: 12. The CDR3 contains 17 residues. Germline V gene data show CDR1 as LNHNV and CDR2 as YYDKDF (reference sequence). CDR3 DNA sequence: TGTGCCACCAGCAGAGATGGCTGGGACAGCCCGGGGACTGAAGCTTTCTTT. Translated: CATSRDGWDSPGTEAFF.

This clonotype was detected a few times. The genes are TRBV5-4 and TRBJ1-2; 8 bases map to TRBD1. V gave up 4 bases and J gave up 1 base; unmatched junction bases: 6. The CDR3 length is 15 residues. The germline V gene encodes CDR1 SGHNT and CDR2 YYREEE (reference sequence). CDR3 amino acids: CASSTRTGNNYGYTF. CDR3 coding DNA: TGTGCCAGCAGCACCAGGACAGGGAATAACTATGGCTACACCTTC.

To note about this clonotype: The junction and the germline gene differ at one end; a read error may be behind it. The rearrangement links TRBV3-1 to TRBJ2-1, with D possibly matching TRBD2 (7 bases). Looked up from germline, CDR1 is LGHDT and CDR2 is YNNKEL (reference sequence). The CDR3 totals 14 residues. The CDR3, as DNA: TGTGCCAGCAGCCCAAGGGGGGGCTCGGGAGAGCAGGACTTC. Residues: CASSPRGGSGEQDF.

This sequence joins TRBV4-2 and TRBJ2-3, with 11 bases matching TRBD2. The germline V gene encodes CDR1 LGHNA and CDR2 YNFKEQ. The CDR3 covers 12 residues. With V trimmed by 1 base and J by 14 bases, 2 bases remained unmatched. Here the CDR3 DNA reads TGTGCCAGCAGCCAAGTAGCGGGGGGGCCGTATTTT. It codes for CASSQVAGGPYF.

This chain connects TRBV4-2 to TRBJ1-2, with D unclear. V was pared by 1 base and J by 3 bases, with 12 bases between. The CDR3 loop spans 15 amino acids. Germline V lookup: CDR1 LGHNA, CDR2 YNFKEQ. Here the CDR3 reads CASSQGAWQDYGYTF. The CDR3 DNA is TGTGCCAGCAGCCAAGGAGCGTGGCAGGACTATGGCTACACCTTC.

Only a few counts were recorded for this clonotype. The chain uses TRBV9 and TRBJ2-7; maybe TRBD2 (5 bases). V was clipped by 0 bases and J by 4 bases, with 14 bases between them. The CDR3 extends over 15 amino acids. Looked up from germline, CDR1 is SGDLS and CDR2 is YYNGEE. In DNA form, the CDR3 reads TGTGCCAGCAGCGTAGCCGCTAGCTCCCGATACGAGCAGTACTTC. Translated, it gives CASSVAASSRYEQYF.

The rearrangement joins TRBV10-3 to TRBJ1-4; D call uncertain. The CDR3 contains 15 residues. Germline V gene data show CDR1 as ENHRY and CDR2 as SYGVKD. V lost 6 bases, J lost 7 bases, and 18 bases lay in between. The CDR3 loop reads CAISPSLQHGEKLFF. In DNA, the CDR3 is TGTGCCATCAGCCCCTCCTTACAGCACGGTGAAAAACTGTTTTTT.

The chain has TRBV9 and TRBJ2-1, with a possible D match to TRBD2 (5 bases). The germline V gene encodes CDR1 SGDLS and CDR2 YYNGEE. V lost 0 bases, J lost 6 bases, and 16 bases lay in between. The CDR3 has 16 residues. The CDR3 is CASSVGVTRRPNEQFF. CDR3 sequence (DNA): TGTGCCAGCAGCGTAGGCGTCACTAGACGTCCCAATGAGCAGTTCTTC.

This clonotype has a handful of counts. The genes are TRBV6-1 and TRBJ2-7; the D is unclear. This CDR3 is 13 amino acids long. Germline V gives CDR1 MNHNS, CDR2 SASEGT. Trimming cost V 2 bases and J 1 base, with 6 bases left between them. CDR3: CASSERRSYEQYF. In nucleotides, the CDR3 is TGTGCCAGCAGTGAACGGAGATCCTACGAGCAGTACTTC.

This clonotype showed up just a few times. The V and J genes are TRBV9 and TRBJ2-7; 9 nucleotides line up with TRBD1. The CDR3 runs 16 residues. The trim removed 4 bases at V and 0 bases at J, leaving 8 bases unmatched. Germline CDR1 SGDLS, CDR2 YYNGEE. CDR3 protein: CASSPRTGAASYEQYF. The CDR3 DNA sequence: TGTGCCAGCAGCCCCAGGACAGGGGCTGCCTCCTACGAGCAGTACTTC. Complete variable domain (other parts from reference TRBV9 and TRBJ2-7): DSGVTQTPKHLITATGQRVTLRCSPRSGDLSVYWYQQSLDQGLQFLIQYYNGEERAKGNILERFSAQQFPDLHSELNLSSLELGDSALYFCASSPRTGAASYEQYFGPGTRLTVT.

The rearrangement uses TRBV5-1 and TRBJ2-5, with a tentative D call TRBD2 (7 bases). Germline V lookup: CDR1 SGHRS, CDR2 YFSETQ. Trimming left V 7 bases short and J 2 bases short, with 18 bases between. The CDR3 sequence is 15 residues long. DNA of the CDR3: TGCGCCAGCCGCGAGGACGGGGGGCAACAAGAGACCCAGTACTTC. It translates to CASREDGGQQETQYF.

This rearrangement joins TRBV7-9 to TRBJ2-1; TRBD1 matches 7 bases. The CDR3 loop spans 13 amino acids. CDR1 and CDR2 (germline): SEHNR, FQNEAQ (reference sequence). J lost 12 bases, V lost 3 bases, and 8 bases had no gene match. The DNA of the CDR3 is TGTGCCAGCAGCTTCGGGACAGAACGGGGGCAGTTCTTC. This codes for CASSFGTERGQFF.

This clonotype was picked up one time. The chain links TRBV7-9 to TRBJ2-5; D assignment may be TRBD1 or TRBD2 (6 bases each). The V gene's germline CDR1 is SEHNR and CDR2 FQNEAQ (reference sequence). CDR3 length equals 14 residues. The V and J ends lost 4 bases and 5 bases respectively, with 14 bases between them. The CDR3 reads CASSSRQEGETQYF. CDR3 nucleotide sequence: TGTGCCAGCAGCTCAAGACAGGAGGGGGAGACCCAGTACTTC. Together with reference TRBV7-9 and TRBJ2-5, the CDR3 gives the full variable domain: DTGVSQNPRHKITKRGQNVTFRCDPISEHNRLYWYRQTLGQGPEFLTYFQNEAQLEKSRLLSDRFSAERPKGSFSTLEIQRTEQGDSAMYLCASSSRQEGETQYFGPGTRLLVL.

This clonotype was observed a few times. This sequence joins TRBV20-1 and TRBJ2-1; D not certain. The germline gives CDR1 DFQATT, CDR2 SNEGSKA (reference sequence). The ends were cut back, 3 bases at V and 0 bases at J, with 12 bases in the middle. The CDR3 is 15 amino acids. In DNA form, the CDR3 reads TGCAGTGCTAGCGCTACTTTAAGCTCCTACAATGAGCAGTTCTTC. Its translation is CSASATLSSYNEQFF.

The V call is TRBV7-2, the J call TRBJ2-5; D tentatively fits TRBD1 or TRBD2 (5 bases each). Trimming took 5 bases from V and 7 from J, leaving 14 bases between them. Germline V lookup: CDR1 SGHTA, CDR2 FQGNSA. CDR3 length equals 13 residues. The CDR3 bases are TGTGCCAGCAGCCAACGGGACGGCCGGACCCAGTACTTC. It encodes CASSQRDGRTQYF.

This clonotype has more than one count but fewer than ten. The CDR3 loop reads CSFQTGGWGTEAFF. As DNA, the CDR3 is TGCAGCTTCCAGACAGGGGGCTGGGGGACTGAAGCTTTCTTT. J is TRBJ1-1 and V is TRBV29-1, with 10 nucleotides matching TRBD1. Germline loops: CDR1 SQVTM, CDR2 ANQGSEA. The CDR3 totals 14 residues. V lost 8 bases to trimming and J lost 5 bases; unmatched junction nucleotides: 11.

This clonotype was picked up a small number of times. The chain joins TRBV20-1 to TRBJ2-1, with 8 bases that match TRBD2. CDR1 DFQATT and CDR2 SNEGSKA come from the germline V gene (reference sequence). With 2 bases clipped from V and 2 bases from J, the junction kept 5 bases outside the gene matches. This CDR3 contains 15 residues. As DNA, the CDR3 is TGCAGTGCTAGACCACGGGGGGGTCCCTACAATGAGCAGTTCTTC. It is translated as CSARPRGGPYNEQFF.

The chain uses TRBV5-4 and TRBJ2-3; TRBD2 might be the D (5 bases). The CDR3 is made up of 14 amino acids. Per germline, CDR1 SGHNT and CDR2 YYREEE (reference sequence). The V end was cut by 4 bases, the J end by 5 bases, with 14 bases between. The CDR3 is CASSPSHAGDTQYF. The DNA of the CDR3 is TGTGCCAGCAGCCCCTCCCACGCGGGAGATACGCAGTATTTT. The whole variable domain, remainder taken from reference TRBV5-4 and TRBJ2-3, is ETGVTQSPTHLIKTRGQQVTLRCSSQSGHNTVSWYQQALGQGPQFIFQYYREEENGRGNFPPRFSGLQFPNYSSELNVNALELDDSALYLCASSPSHAGDTQYFGPGTRLTVL.

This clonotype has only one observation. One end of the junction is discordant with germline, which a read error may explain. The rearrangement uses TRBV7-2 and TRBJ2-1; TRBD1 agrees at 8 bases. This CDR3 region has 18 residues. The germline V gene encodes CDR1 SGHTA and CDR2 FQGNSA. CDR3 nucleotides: TGTGCCAGCAGCTTAGGGGGACAGGCGCGAAGGACCTACAATGGGCAGTTCTTC. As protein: CASSLGGQARRTYNGQFF.

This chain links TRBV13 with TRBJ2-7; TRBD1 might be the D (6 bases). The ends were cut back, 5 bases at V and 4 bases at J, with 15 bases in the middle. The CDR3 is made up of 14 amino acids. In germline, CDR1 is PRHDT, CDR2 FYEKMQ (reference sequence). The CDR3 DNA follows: TGTGCCAGCAGCAGCAGCCAGGGGACGTACGAGCAGTACTTC. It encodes CASSSSQGTYEQYF.

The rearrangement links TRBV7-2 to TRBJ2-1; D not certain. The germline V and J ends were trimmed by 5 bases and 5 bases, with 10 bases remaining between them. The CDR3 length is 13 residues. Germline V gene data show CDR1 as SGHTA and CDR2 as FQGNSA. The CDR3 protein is CASSTTWDNEQFF. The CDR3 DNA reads TGTGCCAGCAGCACTACGTGGGACAATGAGCAGTTCTTC.